Given below is one TCR beta chain in context. Produced via immunoSEQ multiplex PCR; TCRdb's table is partial and in-frame only. In the table there are 120,000 to 150,000 clones, roughly 80% of which are singletons. The study assigned cohorts using participant-reported clinical history. These data are taken from a study of blood T cell repertoires in COVID-19. Study-wide context: The United States, Italy and Spain supplied acute and convalescent COVID-19 samples.

Germline lookup yields CDR1 MNHEY and CDR2 SMNVEV (reference sequence). The V end lost 7 bases, the J end lost 5 bases, and 17 bases lay between the germline ends. The CDR3 runs 14 residues. The chain combines TRBV27 with TRBJ1-2, with a possible D match to TRBD1 (6 bases). The specimen was PBMCs or T cells enriched from blood (not recorded which). This TCR was recovered from a woman between 18 and 29 years old who had been exposed to COVID-19. The CDR3 is CASKRQEFTYGYTF. The CDR3 DNA reads TGTGCCAGCAAGCGACAGGAGTTTACTTATGGCTACACCTTC.